This TCR beta chain was identified during a study of CD8+ T cells in alopecia areata. On the study more broadly: Twice a day, 5 to 10 mg of oral tofacitinib was administered to treated patients.

The study, taken as a whole, reports: Both scalp clonality and the expanded CD8+ clones among the top 100 showed a significant decrease with tofacitinib. Higher clonality and more expanded CD8+ clones appeared in lesional than normal scalp.

Germline CDR1 SGHDN, CDR2 FVKESK. Deletions cut 6 bases from V and 0 bases from J, with 8 bases between. The CDR3 is made up of 13 amino acids. For this clone: Its matching antigen is unknown.

Reverse transcription of extracted RNA yielded cDNA, which provided the sequencing template. This table comes from immunoSEQ multiplex PCR, and its TCRdb copy is limited to in-frame clones, with some not included. Here the sample spans about 210,000 clones, roughly three fifths being singletons. Documented treatment: oral pan-JAK inhibitor, 5-10 mg twice daily. Peripheral blood samples and lesional scalp punch biopsies were obtained from alopecia areata patients. This chain uses TRBV14 with TRBJ1-1; perhaps TRBD1 as D (6 bases). The material sequenced was CD4+ T cells sorted from blood, taken around week 44, from a patient treated with tofacitinib. The TCR comes from a human donor with alopecia areata. CDR3 protein: CASSRQVNTEAFF. In nucleotides, the CDR3 is TGTGCCAGCAGTCGACAGGTGAACACTGAAGCTTTCTTT. Variable domain in full (rest from reference TRBV14 and TRBJ1-1): EAGVTQFPSHSVIEKGQTVTLRCDPISGHDNLYWYRRVMGKEIKFLLHFVKESKQDESGMPNNRFLAERTGGTYSTLKVQPAELEDSGVYFCASSRQVNTEAFFGQGTRLTVV.